Each of the 14 T cell receptor beta chains below was sequenced from the same sample in a study of T cells after yellow fever vaccination. TCRdb redid the calling of the 5' RACE reads with MiXCR, one entry per CDR3 protein. This repertoire shows 300,000 to 350,000 distinct CDR3 sequences, approximately 4% found once; its top ten account for more than 20%. The sequencing used PBMCs, collected 5 days after the yellow fever booster vaccination. The source is a man younger than 35 who received the YFV17D yellow fever vaccine.

The genes are TRBV11-2 and TRBJ2-3; 9 bases map to TRBD2. The CDR3 contains 14 residues. Per the germline V gene, CDR1 is SGHAT and CDR2 is FQNNGV. Trimming cost V 5 bases and J 7 bases; bases outside gene matches: 7. DNA of the CDR3: TGTGCCAGCAGCGCTAGCGGGGAAGGGAATACGCAGTATTTT. It specifies CASSASGEGNTQYF. Complete variable domain (other parts from reference TRBV11-2 and TRBJ2-3): EAGVAQSPRYKIIEKRQSVAFWCNPISGHATLYWYQQILGQGPKLLIQFQNNGVVDDSQLPKDRFSAERLKGVDSTLKIQPAKLEDSAVYLCASSASGEGNTQYFGPGTRLTVL.

This clonotype was picked up many times. The chain carries TRBV18 and TRBJ2-1; 10 nucleotides match TRBD2. The length of the CDR3 is 16 residues. Trimming at V came to 0 bases and at J to 10 bases, leaving 9 bases not matched to a gene. Germline CDR1 KGHSH, CDR2 LQKENI. DNA of the CDR3: TGTGCCAGCTCACCACCGGCTTCCCTAGCGGGGGCCGAGCAGTTCTTC. The encoded protein is CASSPPASLAGAEQFF.

This clonotype was found many times. The rearrangement links TRBV7-2 to TRBJ2-3; D is possibly TRBD1 or TRBD2 (5 bases each). V shed 4 bases and J shed 2 bases, with 10 bases lying between them. The CDR3 has 14 residues. The germline V gene has CDR1 SGHTA and CDR2 FQGNSA. The CDR3 spells CASSSGPATDTQYF. The CDR3 DNA reads as TGTGCCAGCAGCTCGGGACCCGCCACAGATACGCAGTATTTT.

The chain couples TRBV7-9 to TRBJ1-2; D gene unclear. The germline V gene encodes CDR1 SEHNR and CDR2 FQNEAQ (reference sequence). V lost 2 bases, J lost 4 bases, and 17 bases lay in between. The CDR3 has 16 residues. CDR3 DNA sequence: TGTGCCAGCAGCTTATCAGTGGTGAGGGAACGCTATGGCTACACCTTC. Residues: CASSLSVVRERYGYTF.

This clonotype was observed a handful of times. The gene calls are TRBV5-6 and TRBJ1-1; D might be TRBD1 (6 bases). CDR3 length: 16 residues. Germline CDR1 SGHDT, CDR2 YYEEEE. The V end was cut by 2 bases, the J end by 1 base, with 15 bases between. The CDR3 sequence: CASSFSYRAPNTEAFF. The CDR3 DNA follows: TGTGCCAGCAGCTTTTCCTACAGGGCACCGAACACTGAAGCTTTCTTT.

This clonotype appeared many times. The chain is built from TRBV7-9 and TRBJ1-1, with 8 bases aligning to TRBD1. J gave up 4 bases and V 3 bases, and 7 bases lay outside the gene matches. CDR3 length: 15 residues. Per germline, CDR1 SEHNR and CDR2 FQNEAQ (reference sequence). Here the CDR3 DNA reads TGTGCCAGCAGCTTCCCGGACAGGGTAGGCACTGAAGCTTTCTTT. This sequence encodes CASSFPDRVGTEAFF. The full variable domain, its missing parts supplied by reference TRBV7-9 and TRBJ1-1, is DTGVSQNPRHKITKRGQNVTFRCDPISEHNRLYWYRQTLGQGPEFLTYFQNEAQLEKSRLLSDRFSAERPKGSFSTLEIQRTEQGDSAMYLCASSFPDRVGTEAFFGQGTRLTVV.

The chain joins TRBV20-1 to TRBJ2-5; TRBD2 matches 11 bases. Trimming removed 2 bases from V and 1 base from J; junction bases left unmatched: 3. Germline lookup yields CDR1 DFQATT and CDR2 SNEGSKA (reference sequence). The length of the CDR3 is 15 residues. For the CDR3, the DNA is TGCAGTGCTAGAAGACTAGCGGGGACCCAAGAGACCCAGTACTTC. It translates to CSARRLAGTQETQYF.

This clonotype showed up just a few times. The V call is TRBV6-5, the J call TRBJ1-1, with D unresolved. Germline V gene lookup returns CDR1 MNHEY and CDR2 SVGAGI. CDR3 length equals 15 residues. V was shortened by 0 bases and J by 0 bases, with 8 bases between the two germline ends. CDR3 sequence: CASSYSSILNTEAFF. The CDR3 nucleotides are TGTGCCAGCAGTTACTCGAGTATTTTGAACACTGAAGCTTTCTTT.

The chain employs TRBV27 and TRBJ2-5; D is tentatively TRBD1 or TRBD2 (7 bases each). CDR1 MNHEY and CDR2 SMNVEV come from the germline V gene (reference sequence). V dropped 6 bases and J dropped 1 base, with 15 bases sitting between them. The CDR3 loop spans 15 amino acids. The CDR3 spells CASRQGRAVQETQYF. In nucleotides, the CDR3 is TGTGCCAGCAGACAGGGGAGGGCTGTCCAAGAGACCCAGTACTTC.

This chain links TRBV3-1 with TRBJ2-3; D uncertain. The CDR3 is 14 amino acids. The germline gives CDR1 LGHDT, CDR2 YNNKEL (reference sequence). Deletions cut 1 base from V and 4 bases from J, with 9 bases between. In DNA, the CDR3 is TGTGCCAGCAGCCAAGCGGTTAAGCCAGATACGCAGTATTTT. Its protein product is CASSQAVKPDTQYF.

This chain links TRBV29-1 with TRBJ1-2; unclear D gene. The CDR3 totals 11 residues. V lost 4 bases and J 4 bases, leaving 7 bases between the germline ends. Germline CDR1 SQVTM, CDR2 ANQGSEA. CDR3 amino acids: CSVADGYGYTF. The CDR3 DNA reads TGCAGCGTTGCTGACGGCTATGGCTACACCTTC.

This clonotype was counted between two and nine times. V gene TRBV14 combines with J gene TRBJ2-7; D not certain. This CDR3 is built from 14 residues. Germline values: CDR1 SGHDN, CDR2 FVKESK. Trimming took 3 bases from V and 2 from J, leaving 11 bases between them. CDR3 in amino acids: CASSHLTHTYEQYF. CDR3 sequence (DNA): TGTGCCAGCAGCCACCTAACACACACCTACGAGCAGTACTTC.

This clonotype was seen more than once but under ten times. This chain joins TRBV6-5 and TRBJ2-1; TRBD2 matches at 10 bases. V was clipped by 6 bases and J by 9 bases; unmatched bases: 11. The CDR3 is 15 residues long. Germline loops: CDR1 MNHEY, CDR2 SVGAGI. The CDR3 here is CASSSPGTSEIEQFF. The CDR3 bases are TGTGCCAGCAGCAGTCCCGGGACTAGCGAGATTGAGCAGTTCTTC.

This clonotype occurred a few times. The chain employs TRBV7-3 and TRBJ2-6; 9 bases agree with TRBD1. CDR1 is SGHTA, CDR2 FQGTGA, per germline. The CDR3 has 19 residues. The ends lost 5 bases at V and 0 bases at J; junction bases unmatched: 11. Here the CDR3 reads CASSEHPGQGFSGANVLTF. The CDR3 coding sequence is TGTGCCAGCAGCGAACACCCGGGACAGGGTTTCTCTGGGGCCAACGTCCTGACTTTC.